This T cell receptor (beta chain) was found in a study of early T cells in non-severe SARS-CoV-2 infection. TCRdb processed the 5' RACE reads anew with MiXCR; each CDR3 protein has one entry. Found here are some 46,000 distinct CDR3 sequences, approximately 6% of them singletons; the top ten hold roughly an eighth. CDR3 size: 14 residues. This clonotype appeared a few times. The chain links TRBV21-1 to TRBJ2-4; the DNA was not used to check the table's D call, TRBD2. TRBV21-1 constitutes a pseudogene. The sequence came from an adult who was a healthcare worker with PCR-confirmed SARS-CoV-2 infection or an uninfected control (not recorded which). The sequenced sample consisted of whole blood. Here the CDR3 reads CASSPEGAKNIQYF. The CDR3 region has the DNA TGTGCCAGCAGTCCGGAGGGAGCCAAAAACATTCAGTACTTC.